The 28 T cell receptor beta chains below all came from one sample that was sequenced in a study of T cells expressing NK-cell markers. TCRdb re-called the 5' RACE reads, yielding one record per CDR3 amino acid sequence without DNA. Seen in this sample are around 140,000 distinct CDR3 sequences; the ten most common clones hold around 12%. Sequenced material: blood T cells: a sorted CD56 or NKG2C T cell subset, CD4+ or CD8+ T cells, or bulk PBMC T cells (not recorded which). These receptors were collected from a man between 18 and 29 years old in good health.

CDR3 region: CASSILEPGTSFTDTQYF. The rearrangement links TRBV12-3 or TRBV12-4 to TRBJ2-3; no DNA is available, so the TRBD2 call from TCRdb remains unchecked. CDR3 length: 18 amino acids.

The chain employs TRBV7-8 and TRBJ1-2; absent DNA, TCRdb's TRBD1 call cannot be checked. The CDR3 totals 11 residues. The germline V gene has CDR1 SGHVS and CDR2 FQNEAQ. CDR3 loop: CASSDGTGYTF. The full variable domain, in which reference TRBV7-8 and TRBJ1-2 provide the parts outside the CDR3, is GAGVSQSPRYKVAKRGQDVALRCDPISGHVSLFWYQQALGQGPEFLTYFQNEAQLDKSGLPSDRFFAERPEGSVSTLKIQRTQQEDSAVYLCASSDGTGYTFGSGTRLTVV.

The rearrangement joins TRBV12-3 or TRBV12-4 to TRBJ2-7; no DNA is available, so the TRBD2 call from TCRdb remains unchecked. This CDR3 is 12 amino acids long. The chain's CDR3 is CASSSRGIEQYF.

The V gene is TRBV19, the J gene TRBJ2-2. The CDR3 extends over 15 amino acids. The V gene's germline CDR1 is LNHDA and CDR2 SQIVND (reference sequence). This chain's CDR3 is CASSIQAGNTGELFF.

The chain is built from TRBV14 and TRBJ2-3; lacking DNA, the TRBD1 call made by TCRdb goes unchecked. Germline V CDR1 and CDR2: SGHDN, FVKESK. This CDR3 comprises 14 residues. The chain's CDR3 is CASSQPDREDTQYF. Full variable domain (missing parts from reference TRBV14 and TRBJ2-3): EAGVTQFPSHSVIEKGQTVTLRCDPISGHDNLYWYRRVMGKEIKFLLHFVKESKQDESGMPNNRFLAERTGGTYSTLKVQPAELEDSGVYFCASSQPDREDTQYFGPGTRLTVL.

The chain has TRBV9 and TRBJ1-1. Per the germline V gene, CDR1 is SGDLS and CDR2 is YYNGEE. The CDR3 extends over 12 amino acids. The CDR3 loop is CASSQENTEAFF.

V usage is TRBV11-2 and J usage is TRBJ2-3. CDR1 is SGHAT and CDR2 is FQNNGV in the germline V gene. The CDR3 spans 16 residues. The CDR3 sequence is CASSYGLAGGTDTQYF. Supplemented by reference TRBV11-2 and TRBJ2-3, the full variable domain reads EAGVAQSPRYKIIEKRQSVAFWCNPISGHATLYWYQQILGQGPKLLIQFQNNGVVDDSQLPKDRFSAERLKGVDSTLKIQPAKLEDSAVYLCASSYGLAGGTDTQYFGPGTRLTVL.

The chain links TRBV9 to TRBJ2-2; TCRdb proposes TRBD2, but this gene call is untestable without DNA. The CDR3 is 19 amino acids. The V gene's germline CDR1 is SGDLS and CDR2 YYNGEE. CDR3: CASSVEAGALLLNTGELFF.

The rearrangement joins TRBV13 to TRBJ1-2. Per the germline V gene, CDR1 is PRHDT and CDR2 is FYEKMQ (reference sequence). CDR3 length: 15 residues. CDR3 sequence: CASSLGRQGLAGYTF.

The V and J genes are TRBV9 and TRBJ2-3. Germline V gene data show CDR1 as SGDLS and CDR2 as YYNGEE. The CDR3 loop spans 13 amino acids. CDR3 in amino acids: CASSVALTDTQYF.

This CDR3 reads CASSYRTSGANVLTF. This chain links TRBV14 with TRBJ2-6. Germline V gene sequence: CDR1 SGHDN, CDR2 FVKESK. The length of the CDR3 is 15 residues.

The V and J genes are TRBV6-1 and TRBJ2-5; with no DNA, the TCRdb D assignment of TRBD2 cannot be verified. Germline V gene data show CDR1 as MNHNS and CDR2 as SASEGT. This CDR3 contains 17 residues. The CDR3 protein is CASSDSVLAGATETQYF.

V is TRBV7-9 and J is TRBJ2-1; TCRdb selects TRBD2, and the lack of DNA leaves this call unchecked. The germline CDR1 and CDR2 sequences are SEHNR and FQNEAQ (reference sequence). The length of the CDR3 is 15 residues. The CDR3 is CASSHLAGGPHEQFF.

This chain joins TRBV4-3 and TRBJ2-3; without DNA, the TCRdb call of TRBD2 cannot be checked. The V gene's germline CDR1 is LGHNA and CDR2 YSLEER. The CDR3 length is 16 residues. The CDR3 loop is CASSLERRVSGDTQYF.

The chain uses TRBV11-2 and TRBJ1-1. This CDR3 comprises 14 residues. Germline V gene lookup returns CDR1 SGHAT and CDR2 FQNNGV. The CDR3 loop is CASSLVGRAPEAFF.

The chain links TRBV27 to TRBJ2-7; as DNA is missing, the TRBD1 call by TCRdb cannot be tested. The germline CDR1 and CDR2 sequences are MNHEY and SMNVEV (reference sequence). The CDR3 is 13 amino acids. The CDR3 reads CASSLTGGMQQYF.

The chain is built from TRBV27 and TRBJ1-1; TCRdb returns TRBD1, unconfirmable since there is no DNA. The CDR3 spans 16 residues. The germline V gene encodes CDR1 MNHEY and CDR2 SMNVEV (reference sequence). This CDR3 reads CASSQAAGQGLTEAFF.

The chain uses TRBV11-3 and TRBJ2-5; lacking DNA, the TRBD2 call made by TCRdb goes unchecked. CDR3 length: 14 amino acids. Germline V gives CDR1 SGHNT, CDR2 YENEEA. CDR3 in amino acids: CASSSSQKGETQYF.

The rearrangement joins TRBV19 to TRBJ1-5; TCRdb selects TRBD1, and the lack of DNA leaves this call unchecked. Germline V gives CDR1 LNHDA, CDR2 SQIVND (reference sequence). This CDR3 has 13 amino acids. CDR3 sequence reads: CASISGIGQPQHF.

This rearrangement joins TRBV6-1 to TRBJ2-5; TCRdb's D call of TRBD1 is untestable without DNA. This CDR3 has 14 residues. Germline CDR1 reads MNHNS; CDR2 reads SASEGT. CDR3 sequence: CASSEVQGGETQYF.

The V gene is TRBV29-1, the J gene TRBJ1-1; the D gene TCRdb calls, TRBD1, cannot be checked with no DNA. This CDR3 spans 14 amino acids. Germline lookup yields CDR1 SQVTM and CDR2 ANQGSEA. The CDR3 is CSALTGDVNTEAFF.

The V and J genes are TRBV4-3 and TRBJ1-1. Germline V gives CDR1 LGHNA, CDR2 YSLEER. The CDR3 consists of 13 residues. The CDR3 is CASSQDRGTEAFF.

The V and J genes are TRBV12-3 or TRBV12-4 and TRBJ2-7; TCRdb indicates TRBD1, and absent DNA this call remains unverified. CDR3 length equals 15 residues. The CDR3 loop reads CASSSTGTGSYEQYF.

V is TRBV12-3 or TRBV12-4 and J is TRBJ2-5; TCRdb reports TRBD1, a call that lacks DNA to check it against. The CDR3 has 14 residues. CDR3 residues: CASSRRTGQETQYF.

The chain uses TRBV29-1 and TRBJ2-2; without DNA, the TCRdb call of TRBD1 cannot be checked. Germline values: CDR1 SQVTM, CDR2 ANQGSEA. CDR3 size: 14 residues. The CDR3: CSAIQGGDTGELFF.

The genes are TRBV6-2 or TRBV6-3 and TRBJ2-1; TCRdb names TRBD2, which stays unverified in the absence of DNA. CDR3 length: 16 residues. Germline-derived CDR1 and CDR2 are MNHEY and SVGEGT. The CDR3 region is CASSYLSSGSFNEQFF.

Here the CDR3 reads CASSSYSIGQGGMNTEAFF. V gene TRBV11-2 combines with J gene TRBJ1-1; the D gene TCRdb calls, TRBD1, cannot be checked with no DNA. The CDR3 contains 19 residues. The germline V gene encodes CDR1 SGHAT and CDR2 FQNNGV.

The CDR3: CASSLYGTNYGYTF. The gene calls are TRBV7-3 and TRBJ1-2. The CDR3 covers 14 residues. CDR1 is SGHTA and CDR2 is FQGTGA in the germline V gene.